The 21 T cell receptor beta chains below all came from one sample that was sequenced in a study of CD8 T cells in Susac syndrome. RNA amounts of roughly 0.5 to 1 ug underwent reverse transcription with random hexamers. TCRdb passed the immunoSEQ multiplex PCR reads through MiXCR, listing each CDR3 protein once. The sample records tens of thousands of distinct CDR3 sequences, 94% being singletons. Specimen: CD8+ T cells from PBMCs. These receptors originate from a human donor in good health.

The rearrangement uses TRBV9 and TRBJ1-1, with TRBD1 as a possible D gene (6 bases). V was shortened by 0 bases and J by 4 bases, with 10 bases between the two germline ends. The CDR3 runs to 14 residues. CDR1 is SGDLS, CDR2 YYNGEE, per germline. In nucleotides, the CDR3 is TGTGCCAGCAGCGTAGGAGGCAGGGGCACTGAAGCTTTCTTT. Residues: CASSVGGRGTEAFF.

V gene TRBV6-2 or TRBV6-3 combines with J gene TRBJ2-7; the match to TRBD1 covers 7 bases. The V gene's germline CDR1 is MNHEY and CDR2 SVGEGT. The CDR3 covers 16 residues. V lost 6 bases, J lost 3 bases, and 14 bases stayed unmatched. CDR3 protein: CASSGQAYTGFYEQYV. The CDR3 nucleotides are TGTGCCAGCAGCGGACAGGCCTATACGGGGTTCTACGAGCAGTACGTC.

The chain recombines TRBV27 with TRBJ2-3, with no clear D. The length of the CDR3 is 14 residues. V was cut by 3 bases and J by 8 bases, with 15 bases left in between. From germline, CDR1 is MNHEY and CDR2 SMNVEV (reference sequence). The CDR3 bases are TGTGCCAGCAGTTTGAGCAGCCTGAAGACTACGCAGTATTTT. Translated, it gives CASSLSSLKTTQYF.

The rearrangement joins TRBV9 to TRBJ2-7; D remains unclear. CDR1 and CDR2 from the germline V gene are SGDLS and YYNGEE. The CDR3 spans 10 residues. Trimming shortened V by 3 bases and J by 8 bases, and 6 bases separated the two germline ends. CDR3 nucleotide sequence: TGTGCCAGCAGCGGGGATAAGCAGTACTTC. It encodes CASSGDKQYF.

The chain is built from TRBV29-1 and TRBJ2-5; either TRBD1 or TRBD2 may supply D (6 bases each). Germline CDR1 is SQVTM and CDR2 is ANQGSEA. Trimming cost V 2 bases and J 5 bases, with 15 bases left between them. The CDR3 is made up of 14 amino acids. CDR3: CSVEPGEDGETQYF. Written as DNA, the CDR3 is TGCAGCGTTGAACCAGGGGAGGATGGTGAGACCCAGTACTTC.

V and J are TRBV6-5 and TRBJ2-5; TRBD2 is a possible D gene (5 bases). The CDR3 totals 15 residues. From germline, CDR1 is MNHEY and CDR2 SVGAGI. V lost 7 bases and J lost 5, with 20 bases in between. The CDR3 DNA reads as TGTGCCAGCACCCAGTTTGTTGAGGGCGGGGAGACCCAGTACTTC. Translating gives CASTQFVEGGETQYF.

The chain is built from TRBV7-9 and TRBJ2-7; TRBD1 matches 9 bases. There are 13 residues in the CDR3. Per the germline V gene, CDR1 is SEHNR and CDR2 is FQNEAQ (reference sequence). V gave up 7 bases and J gave up 3 bases; unmatched junction bases: 4. The CDR3 loop reads CASNGQGIYEQYF. DNA for the CDR3: TGTGCCAGCAACGGACAGGGGATCTACGAGCAGTACTTC.

V gene TRBV15 combines with J gene TRBJ1-5; a possible D gene is TRBD1 (5 bases). V was cut by 2 bases and J by 0 bases, with 8 bases left in between. The CDR3 has 15 amino acids. CDR1 and CDR2 from the germline V gene are LNHNV and YYDKDF (reference sequence). CDR3 in amino acids: CATSRQRGSNQPQHF. The DNA for the CDR3 is TGTGCCACCAGCAGACAGAGGGGTAGCAATCAGCCCCAGCATTTT. The full variable domain, in which reference TRBV15 and TRBJ1-5 provide the parts outside the CDR3, is DAMVIQNPRYQVTQFGKPVTLSCSQTLNHNVMYWYQQKSSQAPKLLFHYYDKDFNNEADTPDNFQSRRPNTSFCFLDIRSPGLGDTAMYLCATSRQRGSNQPQHFGDGTRLSIL.

The chain uses TRBV4-1 and TRBJ1-1; D gene uncertain. CDR3 length equals 13 residues. The V and J ends lost 0 bases and 10 bases respectively, with 12 bases between them. Germline lookup yields CDR1 MGHRA and CDR2 YSYEKL. This CDR3 reads CASSQDIGPGAFF. CDR3 nucleotides: TGCGCCAGCAGCCAAGATATAGGCCCTGGAGCTTTCTTT.

This chain joins TRBV20-1 and TRBJ2-7; 9 nucleotides match TRBD1. Trimming took 1 base from V and 4 from J; bases not matched to a gene: 8. CDR3 length: 15 amino acids. Germline CDR1 DFQATT, CDR2 SNEGSKA (reference sequence). CDR3: CSARVLYGTGYEQYV. In nucleotides, the CDR3 is TGCAGTGCTAGAGTTTTGTACGGGACAGGGTACGAGCAGTACGTC.

The V gene is TRBV27, the J gene TRBJ1-2, with D possibly matching TRBD1 (5 bases). CDR1 and CDR2 (germline): MNHEY, SMNVEV (reference sequence). The CDR3 has 13 residues. V was trimmed by 0 bases and J by 8 bases, leaving 10 bases between them. CDR3 sequence (DNA): TGTGCCAGCAGTTTATCTCGTGACAGAGGCTACACCTTC. Translation: CASSLSRDRGYTF.

This chain connects TRBV24-1 to TRBJ2-3; 11 bases are shared with TRBD2. This CDR3 comprises 17 residues. Germline CDR1 reads KGHDR; CDR2 reads SFDVKD. Germline trimming cut 1 base from V and 3 bases from J; bases unmatched to any gene: 5. The CDR3: CATSDFSGLAATDTQYF. In DNA form, the CDR3 reads TGTGCCACCAGTGATTTTTCGGGACTAGCGGCAACAGATACGCAGTATTTT.

This clonotype was seen once. The chain couples TRBV7-9 to TRBJ2-5, with D perhaps matching TRBD1 (5 bases). The CDR3 totals 14 residues. Germline V gene sequence: CDR1 SEHNR, CDR2 FQNEAQ (reference sequence). V lost 1 base, J lost 1 base, and 7 bases lay in between. The CDR3 loop is CASSLEGVQETQYF. CDR3 sequence (DNA): TGTGCCAGCAGCTTAGAAGGGGTCCAAGAGACCCAGTACTTC.

The table lists this clonotype with a few counts. The chain links TRBV12-3 or TRBV12-4 to TRBJ1-1; possibly TRBD1 for D (5 bases). CDR3 length: 13 amino acids. V was trimmed by 3 bases and J by 1 base, leaving 6 bases between them. The CDR3, as DNA: TGTGCCAGCAGTTTTGGGGGGAACACTGAAGCTTTCTTT. As protein: CASSFGGNTEAFF.

This clonotype was seen a few times. The genes are TRBV7-9 and TRBJ2-1, with TRBD2 identical over 7 bases. The CDR3 loop spans 15 amino acids. Trimming at V came to 6 bases and at J to 7 bases, leaving 12 bases not matched to a gene. Germline CDR1 and CDR2: SEHNR and FQNEAQ (reference sequence). The CDR3 here is CASRRLAGSSNEQFF. The CDR3 coding sequence is TGTGCCAGCAGGCGTTTAGCGGGTTCCTCAAATGAGCAGTTCTTC.

The chain couples TRBV11-2 to TRBJ2-7; D remains ambiguous. Trimming removed 8 bases at V and 0 bases at J, with 8 bases between. The CDR3 covers 12 residues. CDR1 and CDR2 (germline): SGHAT, FQNNGV. CDR3 amino acids: CASGSSSYEQYF. The CDR3 nucleotides read TGTGCCAGCGGCTCTAGCTCCTACGAGCAGTACTTC.

The gene calls are TRBV7-6 and TRBJ1-2; unclear D gene. The CDR3 sequence is 13 residues long. Germline assignment: CDR1 SGHVS and CDR2 FNYEAQ. The V end lost 0 bases, the J end lost 6 bases, and 8 bases lay between the germline ends. The CDR3 DNA is TGTGCCAGCAGCTTAGCGCCTAGGGATGGCTACACCTTC. Translating it yields CASSLAPRDGYTF. The full variable domain, its missing parts supplied by reference TRBV7-6 and TRBJ1-2, is GAGVSQSPRYKVTKRGQDVALRCDPISGHVSLYWYRQALGQGPEFLTYFNYEAQQDKSGLPNDRFSAERPEGSISTLTIQRTEQRDSAMYRCASSLAPRDGYTFGSGTRLTVV.

The chain joins TRBV7-9 to TRBJ2-3; the D gene is possibly TRBD2 (6 bases). CDR3 length: 14 residues. V was shortened by 5 bases and J by 10 bases, with 19 bases between the two germline ends. CDR1 SEHNR and CDR2 FQNEAQ come from the germline V gene (reference sequence). As DNA, the CDR3 is TGTGCCAGCAGCGGGATGGAGGGGACGAGTTCGCAGTATTTT. This encodes CASSGMEGTSSQYF.

This clonotype was counted once. The genes are TRBV27 and TRBJ1-4; TRBD1 matches 10 bases. From germline, CDR1 is MNHEY and CDR2 SMNVEV (reference sequence). Germline trimming cut 8 bases from V and 7 bases from J; bases unmatched to any gene: 7. The CDR3 contains 14 residues. The CDR3 DNA follows: TGTGCCAGCGGGGGGACAGGGGCGTTTGAAAAACTGTTTTTT. Residues: CASGGTGAFEKLFF.

The rearrangement links TRBV20-1 to TRBJ1-1, with D hard to call. This CDR3 has 8 amino acids. Germline V CDR1 and CDR2: DFQATT, SNEGSKA (reference sequence). V was shortened by 5 bases and J by 12 bases, with 7 bases between the two germline ends. As DNA, the CDR3 is TGCAGTGCTGCCGCCCCTTTCTTT. Residues: CSAAAPFF.

V usage is TRBV7-2 and J usage is TRBJ2-7, with TRBD2 matching 7 bases. CDR3 length: 14 residues. V gave up 2 bases and J gave up 2 bases; unmatched junction bases: 3. The germline CDR1 and CDR2 sequences are SGHTA and FQGNSA. The CDR3 here is CASSLPGRTYEQYV. The DNA for the CDR3 is TGTGCCAGCAGCTTACCCGGGAGGACCTACGAGCAGTACGTC.